The 20 T cell receptor beta chains given below trace back to one sample, sequenced in a study of blood T cell repertoires in COVID-19. Profiled with immunoSEQ multiplex PCR; TCRdb holds only in-frame clones, not every one. This sample yields approximately 200,000 clones, of which roughly 85% are seen a single time; more than 2.5% belongs to the top ten. The sequenced material came from peripheral blood. The receptors here all came from a man aged 55 to 70 with acute or convalescent COVID-19.

The rearrangement joins TRBV7-2 to TRBJ2-3; 10 nucleotides align to TRBD2. The germline V gene has CDR1 SGHTA and CDR2 FQGNSA. The CDR3 is made up of 15 amino acids. V shed 5 bases and J 2 bases; nucleotides not matched to a gene: 4. The CDR3: CASSQLAGITDTQYF. Here the CDR3 DNA reads TGTGCCAGCAGCCAACTAGCGGGAATCACAGATACGCAGTATTTT. Using reference TRBV7-2 and TRBJ2-3 for the parts outside the CDR3, the full variable domain is GAGVSQSPSNKVTEKGKDVELRCDPISGHTALYWYRQSLGQGLEFLIYFQGNSAPDKSGLPSDRFSAERTGGSVSTLTIQRTQQEDSAVYLCASSQLAGITDTQYFGPGTRLTVL.

CDR3 coding DNA: TGTGCCAGTAGTCTCCCGACTAGCGGTAGGGGGGAGGAGCAGTTCTTC. This codes for CASSLPTSGRGEEQFF. This chain links TRBV19 with TRBJ2-1; 9 bases agree with TRBD2. V lost 5 bases, J lost 10 bases, and 15 bases stayed unmatched. The CDR3 consists of 16 residues. Germline CDR1 LNHDA, CDR2 SQIVND (reference sequence).

The CDR3 region is CASSGSGSGVGELFF. CDR3 bases: TGCGCCAGCAGCGGTAGCGGGAGTGGCGTCGGGGAGCTGTTTTTT. V usage is TRBV5-1 and J usage is TRBJ2-2; 9 nucleotides align to TRBD2. The CDR3 sequence is 15 residues long. The trim removed 4 bases at V and 7 bases at J, leaving 8 bases unmatched. CDR1 SGHRS and CDR2 YFSETQ come from the germline V gene.

In nucleotides, the CDR3 is TGTGCCAGCACACCGGGGGATCACCCTCAGCCCCAGCATTTT. Amino acid sequence: CASTPGDHPQPQHF. The rearrangement links TRBV28 to TRBJ1-5, with a tentative D call TRBD1 (5 bases). V gave up 7 bases and J gave up 6 bases, with 16 bases separating them. Germline assignment: CDR1 MDHEN and CDR2 SYDVKM. The CDR3 sequence is 14 residues long. The full variable domain, its missing parts supplied by reference TRBV28 and TRBJ1-5, is DVKVTQSSRYLVKRTGEKVFLECVQDMDHENMFWYRQDPGLGLRLIYFSYDVKMKEKGDIPEGYSVSREKKERFSLILESASTNQTSMYLCASTPGDHPQPQHFGDGTRLSIL.

The J gene is TRBJ2-5, the V gene TRBV18; a weak D match, TRBD2 (5 bases). Trimming pared 6 bases from V and 5 bases from J, leaving 16 bases between. The CDR3 totals 14 residues. Germline V lookup: CDR1 KGHSH, CDR2 LQKENI. The CDR3 DNA follows: TGTGCCAGCTCCCCGGGCTCTAGAGGGGAGACCCAGTACTTC. This sequence encodes CASSPGSRGETQYF.

The chain is built from TRBV9 and TRBJ1-2; 12 bases align to TRBD1. V shed 4 bases, J shed 8 bases, and the junction held 12 bases outside the gene matches. The CDR3 is 16 amino acids. CDR1 SGDLS and CDR2 YYNGEE come from the germline V gene. CDR3 nucleotide sequence: TGTGCCAGCAGCCCGATAAAAGGGACAGGGGGCGACGGCTACACCTTC. The encoded protein is CASSPIKGTGGDGYTF.

The chain is built from TRBV6-5 and TRBJ1-3; no reliable D call. Trimming took off 10 bases at V and 2 bases at J, with 15 bases between the two ends. Germline CDR1 is MNHEY and CDR2 is SVGAGI. The CDR3 spans 14 residues. The chain's CDR3 is CATKGGVAGNTIYF. CDR3 DNA sequence: TGTGCCACTAAGGGCGGGGTTGCTGGAAACACCATATATTTT.

This sequence joins TRBV19 and TRBJ2-1; TRBD2 aligns across 10 bases. Germline V gene sequence: CDR1 LNHDA, CDR2 SQIVND (reference sequence). CDR3 length equals 17 residues. V shed 4 bases, J shed 5 bases, and the junction held 11 bases outside the gene matches. The CDR3 sequence is CASSTSSGRVRDNEQFF. CDR3 sequence (DNA): TGTGCCAGTAGTACCTCTAGCGGGAGAGTAAGGGACAATGAGCAGTTCTTC.

The table lists this clone with a count of one. This chain uses TRBV27 with TRBJ1-5; D is uncertain. Germline loops: CDR1 MNHEY, CDR2 SMNVEV (reference sequence). V was trimmed by 2 bases and J by 6 bases, leaving 5 bases between them. This CDR3 spans 12 amino acids. CDR3 loop: CASSLIGQPQHF. CDR3 bases: TGTGCCAGCAGTTTAATCGGTCAGCCCCAGCATTTT.

The genes are TRBV18 and TRBJ2-1; TRBD2 matches 10 bases. There are 16 residues in the CDR3. V was clipped by 3 bases and J by 7 bases; unmatched bases: 9. The germline CDR1 and CDR2 sequences are KGHSH and LQKENI. The CDR3, as DNA: TGTGCCAGCTCACCTCTAGCGGGAGTTCTAAGGAATGAGCAGTTCTTC. Amino acid sequence: CASSPLAGVLRNEQFF.

The rearrangement uses TRBV3-1 (or the pseudogene TRBV3-2) and TRBJ2-7, with a tentative D call TRBD2 (6 bases). CDR3 length: 15 residues. Trimming removed 4 bases at V and 2 bases at J, with 15 bases between. Germline lookup yields CDR1 LGHDT and CDR2 YNNKEL (reference sequence). The CDR3 DNA is TGTGCCAGCAGCCCCCTCCGGGACTCCACCTACGAGCAGTACTTC. Amino acids: CASSPLRDSTYEQYF.

This chain links TRBV9 with TRBJ1-5; D unresolved. Trimming shortened V by 3 bases and J by 0 bases, and 7 bases separated the two germline ends. The CDR3 is 14 residues long. Germline V gene sequence: CDR1 SGDLS, CDR2 YYNGEE. The CDR3 region is CASSDTDSNQPQHF. The CDR3 bases are TGTGCCAGCAGCGACACAGATAGCAATCAGCCCCAGCATTTT.

The genes are TRBV5-5 and TRBJ1-4; 9 nucleotides match TRBD1. CDR3 length: 15 amino acids. Germline loops: CDR1 SGHKS, CDR2 YYEKEE (reference sequence). Losses at the gene ends were 4 bases for V and 7 bases for J; bases not matched to a gene: 8. The CDR3 is CASSPPGQGVEKLFF. The CDR3 bases are TGTGCCAGCAGCCCACCGGGACAGGGAGTTGAAAAACTGTTTTTT.

This clone has only one observation. Different DNA sequences within this sample yield the same CDR3. V is TRBV28 and J is TRBJ2-7, with no clear D. Germline V lookup: CDR1 MDHEN, CDR2 SYDVKM. Trimming left V 4 bases short and J 2 bases short, with 3 bases between. The CDR3 contains 11 residues. The CDR3 DNA reads as TGTGCCAGCAGTTCGGCCTACGAGCAGTACTTC. It specifies CASSSAYEQYF. Variable domain in full (rest from reference TRBV28 and TRBJ2-7): DVKVTQSSRYLVKRTGEKVFLECVQDMDHENMFWYRQDPGLGLRLIYFSYDVKMKEKGDIPEGYSVSREKKERFSLILESASTNQTSMYLCASSSAYEQYFGPGTRLTVT.

The rearrangement uses TRBV7-2 and TRBJ2-1; D perhaps matches TRBD2 (5 bases). The CDR3 length is 14 residues. Trimming cost V 8 bases and J 0 bases, with 11 bases left between them. Germline CDR1 and CDR2: SGHTA and FQGNSA. The CDR3 is CASGRGSSYNEQFF. Here the CDR3 DNA reads TGTGCCAGCGGACGGGGAAGCTCCTACAATGAGCAGTTCTTC.

The V gene is TRBV28, the J gene TRBJ2-6; TRBD1 matches at 7 bases. The CDR3 loop spans 15 amino acids. V shed 4 bases and J 2 bases; nucleotides not matched to a gene: 2. Germline CDR1 reads MDHEN; CDR2 reads SYDVKM. CDR3 sequence reads: CASSSQGAGANVLTF. CDR3 DNA sequence: TGTGCCAGCAGTTCTCAGGGGGCTGGGGCCAACGTCCTGACTTTC.

V and J are TRBV28 and TRBJ2-7; 8 nucleotides match TRBD2. CDR3 length: 15 residues. V lost 4 bases and J lost 5; bases outside the gene matches: 10. Per germline, CDR1 MDHEN and CDR2 SYDVKM. The CDR3 DNA sequence: TGTGCCAGCAGTTCGGAGGCTAGCGGGTTCCACGAGCAGTACTTC. Encoded protein: CASSSEASGFHEQYF.

The genes are TRBV2 and TRBJ2-2, with TRBD1 matching over 10 bases. This CDR3 region has 18 residues. Germline assignment: CDR1 SNHLY and CDR2 FYNNEI. V shed 5 bases and J 7 bases; nucleotides not matched to a gene: 16. The DNA for the CDR3 is TGTGCCAGCAGTCTCCAGATTGGGGGACAGGGGCGAAGCGGGGAGCTGTTTTTT. The encoded protein is CASSLQIGGQGRSGELFF.

J is TRBJ1-6 and V is TRBV6-5; 8 bases are a match to TRBD1. From germline, CDR1 is MNHEY and CDR2 SVGAGI. The CDR3 is made up of 15 amino acids. Trimming removed 0 bases from V and 6 bases from J; junction bases left unmatched: 1. The CDR3 DNA reads as TGTGCCAGCAGTTACTCGGACAGGGCTAATTCACCCCTCCACTTT. Protein: CASSYSDRANSPLHF.

J is TRBJ2-3 and V is TRBV2; 8 bases fit TRBD2. Germline trimming cut 1 base from V and 0 bases from J; bases unmatched to any gene: 9. This CDR3 has 18 amino acids. Germline-derived CDR1 and CDR2 are SNHLY and FYNNEI. CDR3 DNA sequence: TGTGCCAGCAGTGAAGGGCTAGCGGGCCGAACGAGCACAGATACGCAGTATTTT. This translates into CASSEGLAGRTSTDTQYF.